The 29 T cell receptor beta chains in this list originate from one sample, sequenced in a study of T-cell reconstitution after alpha-beta-depleted transplantation in children (dated by TCRdb to between 2015 and 2016). Preparation of the library involved PCR. The sequencer was an Illumina HiSeq 2500. TCR libraries were prepared with molecular barcoding, using unique molecular identifiers to normalize TCRbeta repertoire quantification. TCRdb cleaned the public reads at Q25 with fastp, built clones with MiXCR and kept in-frame beta chains. Entries are consolidated by CDR3 protein sequence, retaining the most common genes and DNA. The sample table records 750,000 to 950,000 distinct CDR3 sequences; around 15% of these occur just once. Approximately 5% of the sample is held by the ten biggest clonotypes. According to the study, the label for this sample's treatment or condition signals: allogeneic hematopoietic cell transplantation with graft depleted of TCRalphabeta T cells and CD19 B cells.

The source was PBMCs, mostly from graft donor cells, collected 360 days after TCRalphabeta/CD19-depleted stem cell transplant. These receptors all come from a male patient between 5 and 17 years old who had a stem cell transplant for acute lymphoblastic leukemia, so the T cells may come from the graft donor.

J is TRBJ2-7 and V is TRBV7-6, with 10 nucleotides matching TRBD1. Germline CDR1 is SGHVS and CDR2 is FNYEAQ. This CDR3 has 16 residues. V shed 0 bases, J shed 4 bases, and the junction held 6 bases outside the gene matches. The CDR3 coding sequence is TGTGCCAGCAGCTTAGCGTCGAGACAGGGGGCTTACGAGCAGTACTTC. Translated: CASSLASRQGAYEQYF.

This clonotype occurred a few times. V usage is TRBV20-1 and J usage is TRBJ2-1, with TRBD2 identical over 9 bases. CDR1 and CDR2 from the germline V gene are DFQATT and SNEGSKA (reference sequence). The CDR3 length is 19 residues. V lost 0 bases to trimming and J lost 5 bases; unmatched junction nucleotides: 17. The CDR3 nucleotides read TGCAGTGCTAGAGATACCGGGCTAGCGGGATCCCCCCCCAACAATGAGCAGTTCTTC. Protein sequence: CSARDTGLAGSPPNNEQFF.

This clonotype has a handful of counts. This rearrangement joins TRBV15 to TRBJ2-1, with TRBD2 as a possible D gene (6 bases). Germline V gene data show CDR1 as LNHNV and CDR2 as YYDKDF (reference sequence). Trimming left V 0 bases short and J 8 bases short, with 17 bases between. This CDR3 is 16 amino acids long. The CDR3 loop reads CATSRDPMTSVDEQFF. The CDR3, as DNA: TGTGCCACCAGCAGAGATCCCATGACTAGTGTCGATGAGCAGTTCTTC.

The chain carries TRBV15 and TRBJ1-1; D is possibly TRBD1 (5 bases). In germline, CDR1 is LNHNV, CDR2 YYDKDF (reference sequence). The CDR3 has 13 amino acids. Trimming took off 0 bases at V and 6 bases at J, with 8 bases between the two ends. CDR3 in amino acids: CATSRDGGAEAFF. CDR3 nucleotides: TGTGCCACCAGCAGAGACGGGGGTGCTGAAGCTTTCTTT.

A few counts support this clonotype. This chain connects TRBV15 to TRBJ2-5; TRBD1 aligns across 8 bases. Germline CDR1 and CDR2: LNHNV and YYDKDF (reference sequence). The trim removed 6 bases at V and 4 bases at J, leaving 16 bases unmatched. The CDR3 consists of 17 residues. The CDR3 region has the DNA TGTGCCACCAGGACCTCACCCCAGGGGGCTTATGGAGAGACCCAGTACTTC. Its protein product is CATRTSPQGAYGETQYF.

This clonotype was seen only a few times. The rearrangement links TRBV3-1 to TRBJ2-7, with D possibly matching TRBD1 (6 bases). Trimming took 0 bases from V and 8 from J, leaving 29 bases between them. The CDR3 extends over 19 amino acids. Germline lookup yields CDR1 LGHDT and CDR2 YNNKEL (reference sequence). CDR3 bases: TGTGCCAGCAGCCAAGATTGGGGGACAACGCCGTACCTACGAGAGAAGCAGTACTTC. It translates to CASSQDWGTTPYLREKQYF.

The table lists this clonotype with a few counts. The CDR3 loop is CASSSQDRIRTEAFF. Here the CDR3 DNA reads TGCGCCAGCAGCTCCCAGGACAGAATAAGAACTGAAGCTTTCTTT. The rearrangement links TRBV5-1 to TRBJ1-1, with a weak D call TRBD1 (6 bases). CDR1 and CDR2 from the germline V gene are SGHRS and YFSETQ. CDR3 size: 15 residues. V was clipped by 3 bases and J by 5 bases, with 17 bases between them.

This clonotype was seen at least ten times. The J gene is TRBJ2-3, the V gene TRBV12-5; 7 bases align to TRBD1. The CDR3 consists of 14 residues. With 3 bases clipped from V and 5 bases from J, the junction kept 5 bases outside the gene matches. From germline, CDR1 is LGHNT and CDR2 FRNRAP. The CDR3 region is CASGLGQAGDTQYF. The DNA for the CDR3 is TGTGCTAGTGGTTTAGGACAGGCCGGAGATACGCAGTATTTT.

CDR3 coding DNA: TGTGCCAGCAGTCTTAGCGGGAGCCCTAAGGACGAGCAGTACTTC. It codes for CASSLSGSPKDEQYF. The genes are TRBV12-3 or TRBV12-4 and TRBJ2-7, with 9 bases that match TRBD2. Trimming at V came to 5 bases and at J to 5 bases, leaving 10 bases not matched to a gene. The CDR3 sequence is 15 residues long.

The genes are TRBV5-5 and TRBJ2-7; D unresolved. V was clipped by 0 bases and J by 2 bases, with 9 bases between them. CDR3 length: 14 residues. From germline, CDR1 is SGHKS and CDR2 YYEKEE (reference sequence). CDR3 coding DNA: TGTGCCAGCAGCTTGGGGCAGAATACCTACGAGCAGTACTTC. Protein product: CASSLGQNTYEQYF. The complete variable domain, with remaining parts taken from reference TRBV5-5 and TRBJ2-7, reads DAGVTQSPTHLIKTRGQQVTLRCSPISGHKSVSWYQQVLGQGPQFIFQYYEKEERGRGNFPDRFSARQFPNYSSELNVNALLLGDSALYLCASSLGQNTYEQYFGPGTRLTVT.

This clonotype was seen a handful of times. This chain uses TRBV12-3 or TRBV12-4 with TRBJ1-5, with D unresolved. Trimming shortened V by 4 bases and J by 5 bases, and 9 bases separated the two germline ends. The CDR3 loop spans 13 amino acids. The CDR3 protein is CASSSYTDQPQHF. The CDR3 DNA follows: TGTGCCAGCAGTTCCTATACAGATCAGCCCCAGCATTTT.

This clonotype was found a few times. This chain links TRBV29-1 with TRBJ2-3; the D gene is possibly TRBD2 (5 bases). Germline V gene data show CDR1 as SQVTM and CDR2 as ANQGSEA. The CDR3 spans 13 residues. V was shortened by 3 bases and J by 5 bases, with 12 bases between the two germline ends. CDR3 coding DNA: TGCAGCGTTGAGGGAAGAGGGATAGATACGCAGTATTTT. Protein: CSVEGRGIDTQYF.

This clonotype was counted ten times or more. The chain has TRBV20-1 and TRBJ2-3, with 10 positions matching TRBD1. Germline CDR1 reads DFQATT; CDR2 reads SNEGSKA (reference sequence). The CDR3 has 15 amino acids. Losses at the gene ends were 0 bases for V and 1 base for J; bases not matched to a gene: 1. This CDR3 is CSARDGTGGTDTQYF. The CDR3 DNA follows: TGCAGTGCTAGAGATGGGACAGGGGGCACAGATACGCAGTATTTT.

The table lists this clonotype with a few counts. CDR3: CSVFRDSYNEQFF. As DNA, the CDR3 is TGCAGCGTTTTCCGGGACAGCTACAATGAGCAGTTCTTC. V gene TRBV29-1 combines with J gene TRBJ2-1, with 7 nucleotides matching TRBD1. Losses at the gene ends were 5 bases for V and 3 bases for J; bases not matched to a gene: 4. The germline CDR1 and CDR2 sequences are SQVTM and ANQGSEA. This CDR3 contains 13 residues.

This clonotype was detected only a few times. The CDR3 spells CSAPGAVTHGELFF. The CDR3 DNA reads as TGCAGTGCCCCCGGAGCAGTTACGCACGGGGAGCTGTTTTTT. The chain carries TRBV20-1 and TRBJ2-2; D remains unclear. CDR1 and CDR2 (germline): DFQATT, SNEGSKA (reference sequence). Trimming removed 6 bases from V and 7 bases from J, with 18 bases in between. The CDR3 is made up of 14 amino acids.

The chain links TRBV7-3 to TRBJ2-3, with 11 bases matching TRBD2. The J segment lost 0 bases and the V segment lost 4 bases, leaving 18 bases of the junction unmatched. Per germline, CDR1 SGHTA and CDR2 FQGTGA. The CDR3 runs 21 residues. The CDR3, as DNA: TGTGCCAGCAGCTCATATAAGTTAGCGGGAGGGCATCGTCCAAGCACAGATACGCAGTATTTT. Translated, it gives CASSSYKLAGGHRPSTDTQYF.

This clonotype was counted ten times or more. The rearrangement uses TRBV12-5 and TRBJ2-7; D is perhaps TRBD1 (5 bases). Trimming left V 2 bases short and J 7 bases short, with 15 bases between. CDR1 and CDR2 from the germline V gene are LGHNT and FRNRAP. This CDR3 has 14 amino acids. DNA for the CDR3: TGTGCTAGTGGTTTGTGGGGCCCTACCAAGGAGCAGTACTTC. Translating gives CASGLWGPTKEQYF.

This clonotype was seen a single time. The V and J genes are TRBV5-1 and TRBJ2-3; D is tentatively TRBD1 or TRBD2 (5 bases each). V was trimmed by 0 bases and J by 2 bases, leaving 10 bases between them. CDR1 is SGHRS, CDR2 YFSETQ, per germline. The CDR3 contains 15 residues. The CDR3 is CASSLASGPTDTQYF. CDR3 nucleotides: TGCGCCAGCAGCTTGGCCTCGGGGCCCACAGATACGCAGTATTTT.

This clonotype occurred once. The chain employs TRBV7-2 and TRBJ2-1, with 9 bases lining up with TRBD2. CDR1 SGHTA and CDR2 FQGNSA come from the germline V gene. J was trimmed by 5 bases and V by 5 bases; bases with no gene match: 7. The CDR3 runs 15 residues. The CDR3 protein is CASSPSGRIHNEQFF. The CDR3, as DNA: TGTGCCAGCAGCCCCAGCGGGAGGATCCACAATGAGCAGTTCTTC.

CDR3 residues: CSAKNSMGLAGGEEQFF. CDR3 in DNA: TGCAGTGCTAAGAACAGTATGGGACTAGCGGGAGGGGAAGAGCAGTTCTTC. The chain combines TRBV20-1 with TRBJ2-1, with 16 bases fitting TRBD2. The CDR3 loop spans 17 amino acids. The ends lost 4 bases at V and 10 bases at J; junction bases unmatched: 13. CDR1 and CDR2 from the germline V gene are DFQATT and SNEGSKA (reference sequence).

The chain has TRBV7-6 and TRBJ1-1; 7 bases map to TRBD1. The junction had 10 bases not matched to a gene; V was cut back by 4 bases and J by 5 bases. The CDR3 runs to 15 residues. Germline values: CDR1 SGHVS, CDR2 FNYEAQ. CDR3 sequence (DNA): TGTGCCAGCAGCTATATCGAGGGGGCGAAGACTGAAGCTTTCTTT. It is translated as CASSYIEGAKTEAFF.

V usage is TRBV5-1 and J usage is TRBJ2-6; TRBD1 is a possible D gene (5 bases). V was clipped by 0 bases and J by 0 bases, with 10 bases between them. The CDR3 extends over 17 amino acids. The germline CDR1 and CDR2 sequences are SGHRS and YFSETQ. CDR3 sequence (DNA): TGCGCCAGCAGCTTGGCCCCCGACAGCTCTGGGGCCAACGTCCTGACTTTC. This encodes CASSLAPDSSGANVLTF.

The rearrangement uses TRBV4-1 and TRBJ2-7; no reliable D call. V was cut by 0 bases and J by 2 bases, with 17 bases left in between. Germline V gives CDR1 MGHRA, CDR2 YSYEKL. The CDR3 totals 17 residues. CDR3 nucleotide sequence: TGCGCCAGCAGCCAAGATCTAGAGCTAGAAACGGCCTACGAGCAGTACTTC. Translated: CASSQDLELETAYEQYF.

As to this clonotype: The junction departs from germline at one end; a sequencing error may be responsible. V usage is TRBV29-1 and J usage is TRBJ1-1; 9 bases are a match to TRBD1. Looked up from germline, CDR1 is SQVTM and CDR2 is ANQGSEA. This CDR3 comprises 14 residues. CDR3 sequence reads: CSVSSTGGNAEAFF. The CDR3 nucleotides read TGCAGCGTCTCCTCGACAGGGGGGAACGCTGAAGCTTTCTTT.

The chain employs TRBV20-1 and TRBJ2-3; the D call may be TRBD1 or TRBD2 (5 bases each). Germline loops: CDR1 DFQATT, CDR2 SNEGSKA (reference sequence). Trimming pared 3 bases from V and 0 bases from J, leaving 7 bases between. The CDR3 consists of 13 residues. The CDR3 protein is CSASGDSTDTQYF. The DNA of the CDR3 is TGCAGTGCTAGTGGGGACAGCACAGATACGCAGTATTTT.

Only a few counts were recorded for this clonotype. The chain employs TRBV20-1 and TRBJ2-7; D possibly matches TRBD1 or TRBD2 (5 bases each). V was clipped by 3 bases and J by 4 bases, with 16 bases between them. The CDR3 runs to 14 residues. The germline V gene has CDR1 DFQATT and CDR2 SNEGSKA (reference sequence). CDR3 nucleotide sequence: TGCAGTGCTAGCAAACGGGGCCTGATATACGAGCAGTACTTC. Translation: CSASKRGLIYEQYF.

A few counts support this clonotype. The V and J genes are TRBV27 and TRBJ2-3; the D gene is possibly TRBD1 (5 bases). Germline loops: CDR1 MNHEY, CDR2 SMNVEV (reference sequence). Deletions cut 2 bases from V and 3 bases from J, with 9 bases between. CDR3 length: 14 amino acids. The CDR3 is CASSLHRMTDTQYF. CDR3 nucleotides: TGTGCCAGCAGTTTACACAGGATGACAGATACGCAGTATTTT.

A few counts support this clonotype. The chain carries TRBV5-1 and TRBJ2-5; D may be TRBD2 (6 bases). Trimming removed 7 bases at V and 7 bases at J, with 14 bases between. Germline V gene sequence: CDR1 SGHRS, CDR2 YFSETQ. This CDR3 region has 12 residues. The CDR3 region has the DNA TGCGCCAGCTCGCGGGGAGGCGGGACCCAGTACTTC. It translates to CASSRGGGTQYF.

This rearrangement joins TRBV11-2 to TRBJ2-3, with D hard to call. Germline CDR1 reads SGHAT; CDR2 reads FQNNGV. The CDR3 sequence is 15 residues long. Trimming left V 0 bases short and J 3 bases short, with 10 bases between. In nucleotides, the CDR3 is TGTGCCAGCAGCTTAGACCTCGGACGGACAGATACGCAGTATTTT. Its translation is CASSLDLGRTDTQYF.